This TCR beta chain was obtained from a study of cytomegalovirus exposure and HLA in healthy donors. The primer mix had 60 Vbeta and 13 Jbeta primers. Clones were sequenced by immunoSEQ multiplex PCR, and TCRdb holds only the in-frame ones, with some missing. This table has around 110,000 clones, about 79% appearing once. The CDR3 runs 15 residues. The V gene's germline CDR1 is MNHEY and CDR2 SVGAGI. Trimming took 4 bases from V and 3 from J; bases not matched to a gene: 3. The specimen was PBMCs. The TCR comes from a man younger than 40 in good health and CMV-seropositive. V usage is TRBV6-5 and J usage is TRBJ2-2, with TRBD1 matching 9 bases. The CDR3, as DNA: TGTGCCAGCAGTTGGAGGACAGGGGACACCGGGGAGCTGTTTTTT. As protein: CASSWRTGDTGELFF.